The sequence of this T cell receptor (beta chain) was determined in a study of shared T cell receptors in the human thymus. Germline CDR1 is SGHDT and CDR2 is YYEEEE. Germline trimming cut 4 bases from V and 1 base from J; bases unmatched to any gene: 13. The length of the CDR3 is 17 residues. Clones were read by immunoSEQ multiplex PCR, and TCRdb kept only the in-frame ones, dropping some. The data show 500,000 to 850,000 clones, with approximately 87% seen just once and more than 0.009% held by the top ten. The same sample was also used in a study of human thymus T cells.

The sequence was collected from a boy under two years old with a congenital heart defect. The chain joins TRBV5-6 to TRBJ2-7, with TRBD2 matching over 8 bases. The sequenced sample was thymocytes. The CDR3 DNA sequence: TGTGCCAGCAGCCCCCGGGAGGGCGGTCATACTTCCTACGAGCAGTACTTC. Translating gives CASSPREGGHTSYEQYF.